The 10 T cell receptor beta chains given below trace back to one sample, sequenced in a study of cytomegalovirus exposure and HLA in healthy donors. PCR was performed using 60 Vbeta and 13 Jbeta primers. Clones were sequenced by immunoSEQ multiplex PCR, and TCRdb holds only the in-frame ones, with some missing. Of about 120,000 clones in the sample, around 77% were seen once. The sample was PBMCs. These receptors originate from a man aged 40-50 years in good health and CMV-seropositive.

The chain links TRBV9 to TRBJ2-1; 9 positions agree with TRBD2. Germline CDR1 reads SGDLS; CDR2 reads YYNGEE. V lost 3 bases to trimming and J lost 4 bases; unmatched junction nucleotides: 11. The CDR3 length is 17 residues. The CDR3 nucleotides read TGTGCCAGCAGCGCAGAGGGTAGCGGGGGCCAATACAATGAGCAGTTCTTC. This translates into CASSAEGSGGQYNEQFF.

V and J are TRBV7-2 and TRBJ2-5; tentatively, D is TRBD1 (5 bases). The CDR3 is made up of 19 amino acids. CDR1 is SGHTA and CDR2 is FQGNSA in the germline V gene. The V end was cut by 1 base, the J end by 2 bases, with 23 bases between. The CDR3 coding sequence is TGTGCCAGCAGCTTAGAAGGCGTGACAGTTATGACTCTGCAAGAGACCCAGTACTTC. Residues: CASSLEGVTVMTLQETQYF.

This clone was seen a few times. V is TRBV28 and J is TRBJ1-4; 10 bases match TRBD1. The CDR3 runs to 14 residues. Trimming cost V 7 bases and J 7 bases; bases outside gene matches: 6. Per germline, CDR1 MDHEN and CDR2 SYDVKM. CDR3 sequence reads: CASNVGQGGEKLFF. CDR3 in DNA: TGTGCCAGCAATGTCGGACAGGGGGGTGAAAAACTGTTTTTT.

The genes are TRBV7-2 and TRBJ2-4; 8 bases map to TRBD1. This CDR3 is built from 11 residues. Losses at the gene ends were 7 bases for V and 10 bases for J; bases not matched to a gene: 3. Per the germline V gene, CDR1 is SGHTA and CDR2 is FQGNSA. CDR3 nucleotides: TGTGCCAGCACCAACAGGGGGATTCAGTACTTC. This translates into CASTNRGIQYF.

This clone was recorded a few times. The chain combines TRBV28 with TRBJ1-1, with a possible D match to TRBD1 (6 bases). V lost 8 bases and J lost 4, with 11 bases in between. This CDR3 comprises 12 residues. Germline CDR1 reads MDHEN; CDR2 reads SYDVKM. This chain's CDR3 is CASGQLITEAFF. The CDR3 DNA is TGTGCCAGCGGACAGTTGATCACTGAAGCTTTCTTT. Together with reference TRBV28 and TRBJ1-1, the CDR3 gives the full variable domain: DVKVTQSSRYLVKRTGEKVFLECVQDMDHENMFWYRQDPGLGLRLIYFSYDVKMKEKGDIPEGYSVSREKKERFSLILESASTNQTSMYLCASGQLITEAFFGQGTRLTVV.

This clone was observed a single time. The V and J genes are TRBV4-2 and TRBJ1-5; 7 positions match TRBD1. This CDR3 is 15 amino acids long. The germline CDR1 and CDR2 sequences are LGHNA and YNFKEQ. Trimming cost V 3 bases and J 1 base; bases outside gene matches: 3. The CDR3 loop reads CASSQQTGSNQPQHF. Written as DNA, the CDR3 is TGTGCCAGCAGCCAGCAGACAGGGAGCAATCAGCCCCAGCATTTT.

The gene calls are TRBV29-1 and TRBJ1-1; perhaps TRBD1 as D (5 bases). The CDR3 extends over 10 amino acids. Germline lookup yields CDR1 SQVTM and CDR2 ANQGSEA. V was shortened by 6 bases and J by 7 bases, with 9 bases between the two germline ends. In DNA, the CDR3 is TGCAGCGTGAGACAGATTGAAGCTTTCTTT. Amino acids: CSVRQIEAFF.

The V and J genes are TRBV9 and TRBJ2-7, with 9 bases lining up with TRBD1. Germline V gives CDR1 SGDLS, CDR2 YYNGEE. With 4 bases clipped from V and 7 bases from J, the junction kept 9 bases outside the gene matches. CDR3 length equals 14 residues. Written as DNA, the CDR3 is TGTGCCAGCAGCCAGGGACAGGGTCAAATTGAGCAGTACTTC. Translated, it gives CASSQGQGQIEQYF. The full variable domain, completed using reference TRBV9 and TRBJ2-7, is DSGVTQTPKHLITATGQRVTLRCSPRSGDLSVYWYQQSLDQGLQFLIQYYNGEERAKGNILERFSAQQFPDLHSELNLSSLELGDSALYFCASSQGQGQIEQYFGPGTRLTVT.

This clone showed up just once. The rearrangement uses TRBV28 and TRBJ2-7, with TRBD2 as a possible D gene (6 bases). With 6 bases removed from V and 3 bases from J, the gap between germline ends came to 15 bases. From germline, CDR1 is MDHEN and CDR2 SYDVKM. This CDR3 comprises 14 residues. CDR3 bases: TGTGCCAGCAGCCATACCGGGACTCACTACGAGCAGTACTTC. Amino acid sequence: CASSHTGTHYEQYF.

CDR3 nucleotides: TGTGCCAGCAGCCCGGAAAACAGTGCAACTAATGAAAAACTGTTTTTT. Its translation: CASSPENSATNEKLFF. The chain combines TRBV5-6 with TRBJ1-4; no clear D gene. The germline V and J ends were trimmed by 4 bases and 0 bases, with 13 bases remaining between them. The CDR3 length is 16 residues. Germline-derived CDR1 and CDR2 are SGHDT and YYEEEE.